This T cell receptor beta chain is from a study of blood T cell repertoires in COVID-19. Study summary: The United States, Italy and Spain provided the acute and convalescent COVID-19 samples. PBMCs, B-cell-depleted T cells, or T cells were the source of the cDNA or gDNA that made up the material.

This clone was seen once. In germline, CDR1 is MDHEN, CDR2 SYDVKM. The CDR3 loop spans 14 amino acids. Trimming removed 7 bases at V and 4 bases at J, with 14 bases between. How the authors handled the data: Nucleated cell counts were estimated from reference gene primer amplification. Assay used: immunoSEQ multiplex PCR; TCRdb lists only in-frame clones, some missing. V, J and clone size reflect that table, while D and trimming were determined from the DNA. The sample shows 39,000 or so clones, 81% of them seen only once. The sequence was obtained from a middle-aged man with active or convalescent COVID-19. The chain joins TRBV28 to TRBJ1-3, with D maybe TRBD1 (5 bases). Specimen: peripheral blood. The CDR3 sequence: CASTKRGGGNTIYF. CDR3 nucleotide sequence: TGTGCCAGCACCAAGAGGGGAGGGGGAAACACCATATATTTT.